One and the same sample provided the 21 T cell receptor beta chains below, sequenced in a study of T cell responses to AZD1222 COVID-19 vaccine. Here immunoSEQ multiplex PCR was the method, and the copy in TCRdb shows in-frame clones only, minus some. The data hold some 97,000 clones, with around nine tenths observed a single time. The material sequenced was peripheral blood, taken on day 0 of AZD1222 vaccination. The receptors shown here come from an adult in good health.

The gene calls are TRBV10-3 and TRBJ1-1, with D possibly being TRBD1 (5 bases). The CDR3 runs to 15 residues. CDR1 and CDR2 (germline): ENHRY, SYGVKD. V was pared by 0 bases and J by 1 base, with 9 bases between. CDR3 loop: CAISESERGNTEAFF. The DNA of the CDR3 is TGTGCCATCAGTGAGTCGGAGAGGGGGAACACTGAAGCTTTCTTT.

V and J are TRBV2 and TRBJ2-2, with D perhaps matching TRBD1 (6 bases). V gave up 4 bases and J gave up 2 bases, with 11 bases separating them. The germline CDR1 and CDR2 sequences are SNHLY and FYNNEI. The CDR3 is 15 amino acids. CDR3 DNA sequence: TGTGCCAGCAGTGCGCGGACAGTAAACACCGGGGAGCTGTTTTTT. Its translation: CASSARTVNTGELFF.

This clone has just a few counts. The gene calls are TRBV4-2 and TRBJ2-5, with 12 bases identical to TRBD2. Germline lookup yields CDR1 LGHNA and CDR2 YNFKEQ. The CDR3 is 17 amino acids. The J segment lost 5 bases and the V segment lost 3 bases, leaving 10 bases of the junction unmatched. The CDR3, as DNA: TGTGCCAGCAGCCAGGACGGGACTAGCGGGTCGGGGGAGACCCAGTACTTC. Translated, it gives CASSQDGTSGSGETQYF.

The chain couples TRBV10-3 to TRBJ1-1; TRBD1 agrees at 7 bases. The V and J ends lost 4 bases and 2 bases, in that order; junction bases with no gene match: 10. CDR1 and CDR2 from the germline V gene are ENHRY and SYGVKD. The CDR3 is 16 residues long. The DNA of the CDR3 is TGTGCCATCAGTGGAGAGGAGGGGGCAGGTAACACTGAAGCTTTCTTT. Protein sequence: CAISGEEGAGNTEAFF.

The rearrangement uses TRBV14 and TRBJ1-6; D remains unclear. The CDR3 has 14 amino acids. Germline-derived CDR1 and CDR2 are SGHDN and FVKESK. The V end lost 1 base, the J end lost 7 bases, and 8 bases lay between the germline ends. The CDR3 sequence: CASSQGRENSPLHF. In nucleotides, the CDR3 is TGTGCCAGCAGCCAAGGACGAGAGAATTCACCCCTCCACTTT.

The chain links TRBV12-3 or TRBV12-4 to TRBJ1-1; unclear D gene. V dropped 2 bases and J dropped 4 bases, with 8 bases sitting between them. This CDR3 has 13 residues. CDR3 residues: CASSLRRRTEAFF. Written as DNA, the CDR3 is TGTGCCAGCAGTTTAAGGAGGCGCACTGAAGCTTTCTTT.

The chain employs TRBV16 and TRBJ1-5; no reliable D call. Trimming removed 5 bases from V and 4 bases from J, with 12 bases in between. Germline CDR1 and CDR2: KGHSY and FQNENV. The CDR3 contains 14 residues. The CDR3 DNA follows: TGTGCCAGCAGCTCCGAGGACGGGAATCAGCCCCAGCATTTT. Protein: CASSSEDGNQPQHF.

This clone has only a few counts. This CDR3 is CASSHTSGGNNEQFF. CDR3 in DNA: TGTGCCAGCAGTCACACTAGCGGGGGAAACAATGAGCAGTTCTTC. V usage is TRBV28 and J usage is TRBJ2-1; 11 bases map to TRBD2. Germline-derived CDR1 and CDR2 are MDHEN and SYDVKM. With 5 bases clipped from V and 5 bases from J, the junction kept 5 bases outside the gene matches. The CDR3 consists of 15 residues.

The V and J genes are TRBV7-8 and TRBJ2-4, with TRBD1 as a possible D gene (5 bases). V lost 3 bases, J lost 15 bases, and 18 bases lay in between. Per the germline V gene, CDR1 is SGHVS and CDR2 is FQNEAQ. There are 13 residues in the CDR3. The CDR3 sequence: CASSFGDSERLYF. The CDR3 nucleotides read TGTGCCAGCAGCTTCGGAGACAGCGAGAGGTTGTACTTC.

The chain combines TRBV19 with TRBJ2-5; 8 bases are a match to TRBD1. The CDR3 runs 13 residues. Germline CDR1 LNHDA, CDR2 SQIVND (reference sequence). J lost 5 bases, V lost 3 bases, and 2 bases had no gene match. The DNA of the CDR3 is TGTGCCAGTAGTATCGACAGGGGCGAGACCCAGTACTTC. Amino acid sequence: CASSIDRGETQYF.

J is TRBJ2-2 and V is TRBV6-8; TRBD1 matches 10 bases. The CDR3 has 18 residues. CDR1 is MNHGY, CDR2 SAAAGT, per germline. V was clipped by 6 bases and J by 4 bases; unmatched bases: 14. The CDR3 nucleotides read TGTGCCAGCAGACCCGACAGGGGGCCCCCCTCGAGCACCGGGGAGCTGTTTTTT. It translates to CASRPDRGPPSSTGELFF.

This clone has a single count. This chain links TRBV19 with TRBJ1-1; weak D call: TRBD1 (6 bases). The germline V gene encodes CDR1 LNHDA and CDR2 SQIVND (reference sequence). Trimming shortened V by 6 bases and J by 3 bases, and 14 bases separated the two germline ends. The CDR3 runs 14 residues. The CDR3 nucleotides are TGTGCCAGTAGAAGGGGGGTTTTGGACACTGAAGCTTTCTTT. This sequence encodes CASRRGVLDTEAFF.

Points on this clone: Other DNA sequences from this sample encode an identical CDR3 as well. V gene TRBV19 combines with J gene TRBJ1-2; the match to TRBD1 covers 8 bases. Germline V gene lookup returns CDR1 LNHDA and CDR2 SQIVND (reference sequence). J was trimmed by 10 bases and V by 2 bases; bases with no gene match: 6. There are 13 residues in the CDR3. This CDR3 reads CASSINRGMFYTF. The CDR3 DNA reads TGTGCCAGTAGTATAAACAGGGGGATGTTCTACACCTTC.

This clone was found once. This sequence joins TRBV5-3 and TRBJ2-7; D is undetermined. TRBV5-3 is marked as an open reading frame, function uncertain. Trimming removed 0 bases at V and 5 bases at J, with 9 bases between. This CDR3 has 13 amino acids. The CDR3 loop reads CARSLEVRDEQYF. The CDR3, as DNA: TGTGCCAGAAGCTTGGAAGTCCGGGACGAGCAGTACTTC.

The V gene is TRBV12-1, the J gene TRBJ1-1. TRBV12-1 is termed a pseudogene. The CDR3 is 11 amino acids. For the CDR3, the DNA is TGTGCCAGCATTGATAGCGCTGAAGCTTTCTTT. Translating gives CASIDSAEAFF.

This clone was observed a single time. This chain uses TRBV12-3 or TRBV12-4 with TRBJ1-2, with D tentatively TRBD1 (6 bases). V dropped 5 bases and J dropped 8 bases, with 15 bases sitting between them. The CDR3 spans 13 residues. CDR3 nucleotide sequence: TGTGCCAGCAGTCCCGGGACATCGTTCGGCTACACCTTC. Protein sequence: CASSPGTSFGYTF.

The CDR3 DNA is TGTGCCAGCAGCTCGCCACATGACAGGGGGCGCGCCGGGGAGCTGTTTTTT. Translating it yields CASSSPHDRGRAGELFF. The chain combines TRBV7-9 with TRBJ2-2; 10 positions agree with TRBD1. V was clipped by 4 bases and J by 6 bases; unmatched bases: 11. The length of the CDR3 is 17 residues. The germline CDR1 and CDR2 sequences are SEHNR and FQNEAQ (reference sequence).

This clone was counted once. The V call is TRBV6-6, the J call TRBJ2-7; TRBD1 might be the D (5 bases). Germline CDR1 MNHNY, CDR2 SVGAGI (reference sequence). V lost 7 bases and J 3 bases, leaving 19 bases between the germline ends. This CDR3 has 15 residues. In DNA form, the CDR3 reads TGTGCCAGCAAAACAGGACCCCAAGGGTACTACGAGCAGTACTTC. Amino acid sequence: CASKTGPQGYYEQYF.

The V call is TRBV7-9, the J call TRBJ1-1; D perhaps matches TRBD1 (5 bases). This CDR3 is built from 15 residues. The V end was cut by 4 bases, the J end by 0 bases, with 12 bases between. CDR1 is SEHNR and CDR2 is FQNEAQ in the germline V gene (reference sequence). CDR3 nucleotide sequence: TGTGCCAGCAGCTCCCAGGGCCTTATGAACACTGAAGCTTTCTTT. It yields the protein CASSSQGLMNTEAFF.

The rearrangement joins TRBV27 to TRBJ1-6; the match to TRBD1 covers 7 bases. This CDR3 region has 13 residues. In germline, CDR1 is MNHEY, CDR2 SMNVEV (reference sequence). The ends lost 7 bases at V and 3 bases at J; junction bases unmatched: 0. For the CDR3, the DNA is TGTGCCAGCAACAGGGGCTATAATTCACCCCTCCACTTT. This codes for CASNRGYNSPLHF.

This clone has more than one count but fewer than ten. Here the CDR3 DNA reads TGTGCCATCAGTGAGGTGTTAGGGTACTACACCTTC. Translating it yields CAISEVLGYYTF. This rearrangement joins TRBV10-3 to TRBJ1-2; D not resolved. Germline lookup yields CDR1 ENHRY and CDR2 SYGVKD. The germline V and J ends were trimmed by 2 bases and 10 bases, with 11 bases remaining between them. This CDR3 has 12 residues.